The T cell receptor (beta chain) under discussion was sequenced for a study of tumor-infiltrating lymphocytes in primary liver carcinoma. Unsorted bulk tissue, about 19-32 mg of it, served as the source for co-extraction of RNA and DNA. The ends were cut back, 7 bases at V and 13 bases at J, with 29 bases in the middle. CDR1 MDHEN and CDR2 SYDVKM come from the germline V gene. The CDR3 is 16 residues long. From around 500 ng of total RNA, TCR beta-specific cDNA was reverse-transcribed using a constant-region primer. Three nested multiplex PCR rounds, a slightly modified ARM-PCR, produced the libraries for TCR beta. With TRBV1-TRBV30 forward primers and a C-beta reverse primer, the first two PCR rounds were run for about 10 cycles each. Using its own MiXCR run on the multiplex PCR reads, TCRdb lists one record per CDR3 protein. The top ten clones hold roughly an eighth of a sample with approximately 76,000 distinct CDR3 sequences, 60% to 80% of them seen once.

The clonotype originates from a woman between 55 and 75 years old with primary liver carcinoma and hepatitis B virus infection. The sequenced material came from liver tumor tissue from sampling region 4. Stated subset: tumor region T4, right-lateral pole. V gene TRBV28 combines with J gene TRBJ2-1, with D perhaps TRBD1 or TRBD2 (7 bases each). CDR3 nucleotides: TGTGCCAGCAAGGAGGGGGCTAGCGGCCCCTACAATAAACAGTTCTTC. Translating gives CASKEGASGPYNKQFF.